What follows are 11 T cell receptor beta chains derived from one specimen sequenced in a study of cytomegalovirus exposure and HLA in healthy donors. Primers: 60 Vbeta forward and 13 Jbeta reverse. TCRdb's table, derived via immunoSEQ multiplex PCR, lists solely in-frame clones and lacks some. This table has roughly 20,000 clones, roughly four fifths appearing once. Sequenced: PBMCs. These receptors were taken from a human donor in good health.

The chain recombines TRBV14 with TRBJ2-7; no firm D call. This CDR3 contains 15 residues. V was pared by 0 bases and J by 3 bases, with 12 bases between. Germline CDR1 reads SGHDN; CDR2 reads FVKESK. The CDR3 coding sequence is TGTGCCAGCAGCCAAGATAGGCGGCAGTACTACGAGCAGTACTTC. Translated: CASSQDRRQYYEQYF.

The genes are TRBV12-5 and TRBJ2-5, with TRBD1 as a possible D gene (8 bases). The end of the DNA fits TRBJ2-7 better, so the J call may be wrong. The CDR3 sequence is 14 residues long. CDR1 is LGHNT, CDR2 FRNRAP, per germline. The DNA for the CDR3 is TGTGCTAGTGGTTTGACAGGGGGAGGGTTCGAGCAGTACTTC. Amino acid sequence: CASGLTGGGFEQYF.

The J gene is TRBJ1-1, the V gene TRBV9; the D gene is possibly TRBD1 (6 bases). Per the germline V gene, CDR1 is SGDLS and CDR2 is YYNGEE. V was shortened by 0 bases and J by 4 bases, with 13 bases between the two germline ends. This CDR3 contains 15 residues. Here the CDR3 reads CASSVATRGSTEAFF. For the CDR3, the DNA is TGTGCCAGCAGCGTAGCTACGAGGGGGAGCACTGAAGCTTTCTTT.

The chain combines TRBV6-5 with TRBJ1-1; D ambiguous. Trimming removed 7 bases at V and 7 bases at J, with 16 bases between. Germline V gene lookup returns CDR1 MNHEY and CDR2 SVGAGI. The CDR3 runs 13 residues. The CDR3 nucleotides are TGTGCCAGCATTAAATCCCGAGGAGGTGAAGCTTTCTTT. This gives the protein CASIKSRGGEAFF.

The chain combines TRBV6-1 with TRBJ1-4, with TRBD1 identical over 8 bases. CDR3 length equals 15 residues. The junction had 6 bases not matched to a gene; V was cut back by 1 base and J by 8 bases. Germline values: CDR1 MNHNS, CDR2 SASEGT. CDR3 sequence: CASSEVTGEVEKLFF. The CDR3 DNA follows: TGTGCCAGCAGTGAAGTGACAGGGGAAGTGGAAAAACTGTTTTTT.

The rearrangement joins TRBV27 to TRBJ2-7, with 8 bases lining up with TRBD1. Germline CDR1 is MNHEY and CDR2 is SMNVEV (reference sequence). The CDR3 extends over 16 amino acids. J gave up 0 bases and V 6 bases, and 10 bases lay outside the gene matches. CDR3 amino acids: CASSPSGGTSSYEQYF. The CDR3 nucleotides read TGTGCCAGCAGCCCCTCAGGGGGCACCAGCTCCTACGAGCAGTACTTC.

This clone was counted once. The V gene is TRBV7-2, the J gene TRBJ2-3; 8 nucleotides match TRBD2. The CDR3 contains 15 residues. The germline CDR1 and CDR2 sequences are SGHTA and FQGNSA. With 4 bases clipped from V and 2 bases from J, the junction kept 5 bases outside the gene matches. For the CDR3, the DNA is TGTGCCAGCAGCTATGCGGGGGGCTCCACAGATACGCAGTATTTT. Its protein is CASSYAGGSTDTQYF.

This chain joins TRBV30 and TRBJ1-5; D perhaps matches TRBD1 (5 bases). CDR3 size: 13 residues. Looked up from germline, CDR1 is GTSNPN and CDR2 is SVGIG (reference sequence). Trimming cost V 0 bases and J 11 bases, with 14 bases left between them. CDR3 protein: CAWSVRERGTQHF. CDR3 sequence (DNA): TGTGCCTGGAGTGTACGGGAGCGGGGGACCCAGCATTTT.

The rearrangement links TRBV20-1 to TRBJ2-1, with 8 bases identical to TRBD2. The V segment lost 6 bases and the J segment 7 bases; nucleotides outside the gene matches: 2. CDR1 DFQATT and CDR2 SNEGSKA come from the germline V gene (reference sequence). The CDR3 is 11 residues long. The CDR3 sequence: CSASSGNEQFF. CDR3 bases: TGCAGTGCCTCTAGCGGGAATGAGCAGTTCTTC.

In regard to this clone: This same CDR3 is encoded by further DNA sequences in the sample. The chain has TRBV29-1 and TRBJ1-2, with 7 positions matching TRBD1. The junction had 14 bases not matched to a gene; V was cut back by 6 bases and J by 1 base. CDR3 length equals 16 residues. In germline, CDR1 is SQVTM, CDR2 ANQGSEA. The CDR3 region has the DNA TGCAGCGTCATTCCCCTGCAAGGGGGCTATAACTATGGCTACACCTTC. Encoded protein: CSVIPLQGGYNYGYTF.

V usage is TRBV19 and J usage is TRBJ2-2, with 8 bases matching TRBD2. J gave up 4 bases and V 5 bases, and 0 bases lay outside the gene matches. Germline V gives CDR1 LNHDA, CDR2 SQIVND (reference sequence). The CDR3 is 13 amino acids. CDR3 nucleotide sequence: TGTGCCAGTAGTCTAGCGGGCACCGGGGAGCTGTTTTTT. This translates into CASSLAGTGELFF.